This T cell receptor beta chain is drawn from a study of blood T cells in healthy people across ages. Sample-barcoded 5' priming and a J-beta primer mix drove a second PCR of about 6 to 11 cycles. A template-switch adaptor with 12 random nucleotides tagged each cDNA molecule. TCRdb ran MiXCR on the 5' RACE reads and lists one entry per CDR3 protein. Of about 1.4 million distinct CDR3 sequences in the sample, approximately 59% were seen once. General study findings and limits: Researchers judged that diversity estimates from one million T cells fell short of true values. Naive T cell percentage showed a strong correlation with TCR beta diversity.

This clonotype was recorded a few times. Antigen unknown. The individuals who served as donors were healthy Caucasians living in Russia, aged roughly 6 to 90. Sequences were obtained from blood. This sequence originates from a man between 18 and 29 years old in good health.

CDR3 in DNA: TGCAGCGTTGTACTGGATACGCAGTATTTT. The encoded protein is CSVVLDTQYF. The chain uses TRBV29-1 and TRBJ2-3; no definite D call. Germline V lookup: CDR1 SQVTM, CDR2 ANQGSEA. V lost 4 bases and J 6 bases, leaving 5 bases between the germline ends. There are 10 residues in the CDR3.